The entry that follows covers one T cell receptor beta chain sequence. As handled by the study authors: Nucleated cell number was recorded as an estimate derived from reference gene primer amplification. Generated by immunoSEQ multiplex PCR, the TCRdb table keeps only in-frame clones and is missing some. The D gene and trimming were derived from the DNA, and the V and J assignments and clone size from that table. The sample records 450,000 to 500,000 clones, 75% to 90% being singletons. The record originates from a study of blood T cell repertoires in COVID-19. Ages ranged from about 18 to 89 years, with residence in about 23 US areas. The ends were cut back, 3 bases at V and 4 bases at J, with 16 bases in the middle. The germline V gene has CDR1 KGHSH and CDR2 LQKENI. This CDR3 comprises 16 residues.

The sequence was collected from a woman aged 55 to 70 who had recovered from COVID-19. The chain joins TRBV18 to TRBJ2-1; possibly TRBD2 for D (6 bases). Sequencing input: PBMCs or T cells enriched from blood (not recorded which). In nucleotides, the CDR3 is TGTGCCAGCTCACCTGAATCCCCCGGGGGTTACAATGAGCAGTTCTTC. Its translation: CASSPESPGGYNEQFF.